One and the same sample provided the 24 T cell receptor beta chains below, sequenced in a study of cytomegalovirus exposure and HLA in healthy donors (dated by TCRdb to between 2016 and 2019). The protocol used for the library was the immunoSEQ multiplex PCR assay. For the multiplex PCR, a mixture combining 60 forward primers for TCR Vbeta segments and 13 reverse primers for TCR Jbeta segments was used. Drawn from immuneACCESS, this table holds only the in-frame rearrangements with V and J called that TCRdb kept. Clones are partly lost; checked studies trace under half to an unresolved V gene and leave the rest unexplained. The sample table holds around 120,000 clones, of which 65% to 80% were seen once. The ten largest make up over 4% of the sample. Material: PBMCs. These receptors were obtained from a female donor in good health and CMV-seropositive.

V usage is TRBV10-3 and J usage is TRBJ1-5; D perhaps matches TRBD1 (5 bases). The V end was cut by 2 bases, the J end by 4 bases, with 6 bases between. Germline V gene sequence: CDR1 ENHRY, CDR2 SYGVKD. The CDR3 has 13 residues. CDR3 protein: CAISEAGNQPQHF. In DNA form, the CDR3 reads TGTGCCATCAGTGAGGCAGGGAATCAGCCCCAGCATTTT.

This chain uses TRBV6-1 with TRBJ2-1; 8 positions agree with TRBD2. With V trimmed by 6 bases and J by 8 bases, 12 bases remained unmatched. The CDR3 covers 15 residues. Germline V CDR1 and CDR2: MNHNS, SASEGT. CDR3 DNA: TGTGCCAGCAGCGTGTTTGGGACTAGTAATGATGAGCAGTTCTTC. Protein product: CASSVFGTSNDEQFF.

The chain is built from TRBV27 and TRBJ2-3; 8 bases line up with TRBD1. Losses at the gene ends were 5 bases for V and 1 base for J; bases not matched to a gene: 11. CDR1 is MNHEY and CDR2 is SMNVEV in the germline V gene (reference sequence). The CDR3 is 17 residues long. The CDR3 DNA reads TGTGCCAGCAGTGCCGGGACAGGCTACGGGGGCACAGATACGCAGTATTTT. Translation gives CASSAGTGYGGTDTQYF.

The chain recombines TRBV11-2 with TRBJ2-5; D is unresolved. The CDR3 consists of 12 residues. Trimming shortened V by 8 bases and J by 4 bases, and 11 bases separated the two germline ends. Germline V gives CDR1 SGHAT, CDR2 FQNNGV. CDR3 residues: CASGSGTETQYF. The CDR3 region has the DNA TGTGCCAGCGGCTCAGGAACAGAGACCCAGTACTTC.

The J gene is TRBJ1-1, the V gene TRBV5-5; 7 bases agree with TRBD1. CDR3 length: 13 amino acids. J was trimmed by 4 bases and V by 4 bases; bases with no gene match: 4. CDR1 SGHKS and CDR2 YYEKEE come from the germline V gene (reference sequence). The CDR3 is CASSVTGFTEAFF. The CDR3, as DNA: TGTGCCAGCAGCGTGACAGGGTTCACTGAAGCTTTCTTT.

This sequence joins TRBV28 and TRBJ2-5; TRBD1 might be the D (5 bases). With 6 bases removed from V and 0 bases from J, the gap between germline ends came to 8 bases. CDR3 length: 13 residues. Germline-derived CDR1 and CDR2 are MDHEN and SYDVKM. CDR3 protein: CASSTGNQETQYF. CDR3 DNA sequence: TGTGCCAGCAGCACAGGAAACCAAGAGACCCAGTACTTC.

A few counts support this clone. This rearrangement joins TRBV5-1 to TRBJ1-2, with 9 bases identical to TRBD1. With 3 bases clipped from V and 2 bases from J, the junction kept 2 bases outside the gene matches. The CDR3 has 14 amino acids. Germline CDR1 is SGHRS and CDR2 is YFSETQ. The CDR3 loop is CASSSGTGNYGYTF. CDR3 nucleotides: TGCGCCAGCAGCTCCGGGACAGGGAACTATGGCTACACCTTC.

This clone was observed once. The rearrangement joins TRBV2 to TRBJ2-1; 7 bases fit TRBD2. CDR3 length: 13 residues. Trimming took 6 bases from V and 8 from J; bases not matched to a gene: 7. CDR1 is SNHLY, CDR2 FYNNEI, per germline. The CDR3 bases are TGTGCCAGCAGCGTAGGGGAGGGCCATGAGCAGTTCTTC. This codes for CASSVGEGHEQFF.

This chain connects TRBV5-1 to TRBJ2-3, with D perhaps matching TRBD2 (5 bases). The V gene's germline CDR1 is SGHRS and CDR2 YFSETQ. This CDR3 is 14 amino acids long. Trimming shortened V by 1 base and J by 0 bases, and 6 bases separated the two germline ends. The CDR3 region is CASSLSGSTDTQYF. The CDR3 DNA is TGCGCCAGCAGCTTGTCGGGGAGCACAGATACGCAGTATTTT.

The gene calls are TRBV7-9 and TRBJ1-4; 8 nucleotides agree with TRBD1. Germline V gene lookup returns CDR1 SEHNR and CDR2 FQNEAQ (reference sequence). Trimming cost V 4 bases and J 1 base; bases outside gene matches: 5. The CDR3 loop spans 16 amino acids. This chain's CDR3 is CASSWGGQGTNEKLFF. For the CDR3, the DNA is TGTGCCAGCAGCTGGGGCGGACAGGGAACTAATGAAAAACTGTTTTTT.

This rearrangement joins TRBV27 to TRBJ2-7; D is ambiguous. There are 14 residues in the CDR3. The V end was cut by 0 bases, the J end by 6 bases, with 12 bases between. From germline, CDR1 is MNHEY and CDR2 SMNVEV (reference sequence). The CDR3 spells CASSLSSSPLEQYF. In DNA, the CDR3 is TGTGCCAGCAGTTTATCGAGCTCCCCTCTCGAGCAGTACTTC.

J is TRBJ2-7 and V is TRBV7-8; D may be TRBD2 (6 bases). Trimming took off 4 bases at V and 1 base at J, with 14 bases between the two ends. Germline-derived CDR1 and CDR2 are SGHVS and FQNEAQ. The CDR3 has 15 amino acids. CDR3 sequence: CASSSRDLKSYEQYF. CDR3 DNA sequence: TGTGCCAGCAGCTCAAGGGACTTGAAATCCTACGAGCAGTACTTC.

The V gene is TRBV6-1, the J gene TRBJ2-7; no definite D call. This CDR3 has 14 residues. Deletions cut 7 bases from V and 3 bases from J, with 16 bases between. Per germline, CDR1 MNHNS and CDR2 SASEGT. The CDR3 region is CASTGRIFGYEQYF. CDR3 bases: TGTGCCAGCACTGGGCGTATTTTTGGCTACGAGCAGTACTTC.

This clone was observed a handful of times. The rearrangement links TRBV2 to TRBJ2-3; TRBD2 matches at 7 bases. Germline V gene data show CDR1 as SNHLY and CDR2 as FYNNEI. Unmatched junction bases numbered 6, after V lost 6 bases and J lost 0 bases. This CDR3 comprises 15 residues. The CDR3, as DNA: TGTGCCAGCAGGGCCAGCGGGGTCAGCACAGATACGCAGTATTTT. It codes for CASRASGVSTDTQYF. Drawing the rest from reference TRBV2 and TRBJ2-3, the complete variable domain is EPEVTQTPSHQVTQMGQEVILRCVPISNHLYFYWYRQILGQKVEFLVSFYNNEISEKSEIFDDQFSVERPDGSNFTLKIRSTKLEDSAMYFCASRASGVSTDTQYFGPGTRLTVL.

The rearrangement uses TRBV11-2 and TRBJ2-1, with TRBD2 matching over 9 bases. The length of the CDR3 is 16 residues. The germline gives CDR1 SGHAT, CDR2 FQNNGV. With V trimmed by 0 bases and J by 10 bases, 10 bases remained unmatched. The CDR3 DNA sequence: TGTGCCAGCAGCTTAGATCGGGCGGGGGGGCCACGGGAGCAGTTCTTC. Encoded protein: CASSLDRAGGPREQFF.

The rearrangement joins TRBV28 to TRBJ1-5; the match to TRBD1 covers 7 bases. The CDR3 loop spans 16 amino acids. V gave up 4 bases and J gave up 5 bases; unmatched junction bases: 11. Germline values: CDR1 MDHEN, CDR2 SYDVKM. The CDR3: CASSYRTGLPHQPQHF. In DNA, the CDR3 is TGTGCCAGCAGTTATCGGACAGGCCTCCCCCATCAGCCCCAGCATTTT. Supplemented by reference TRBV28 and TRBJ1-5, the full variable domain reads DVKVTQSSRYLVKRTGEKVFLECVQDMDHENMFWYRQDPGLGLRLIYFSYDVKMKEKGDIPEGYSVSREKKERFSLILESASTNQTSMYLCASSYRTGLPHQPQHFGDGTRLSIL.

V and J are TRBV5-1 and TRBJ1-4; 9 bases align to TRBD1. CDR3 length equals 15 residues. V lost 5 bases, J lost 0 bases, and 2 bases stayed unmatched. Looked up from germline, CDR1 is SGHRS and CDR2 is YFSETQ. CDR3: CASRRQGATNEKLFF. The CDR3 DNA sequence: TGCGCCAGCAGGAGACAGGGGGCAACTAATGAAAAACTGTTTTTT. Based on the CDR3 plus reference TRBV5-1 and TRBJ1-4, the full variable domain is KAGVTQTPRYLIKTRGQQVTLSCSPISGHRSVSWYQQTPGQGLQFLFEYFSETQRNKGNFPGRFSGRQFSNSRSEMNVSTLELGDSALYLCASRRQGATNEKLFFGSGTQLSVL.

The rearrangement links TRBV4-3 to TRBJ1-2, with a tentative D call TRBD1 (5 bases). CDR1 and CDR2 (germline): LGHNA, YSLEER. Trimming took 0 bases from V and 4 from J, leaving 12 bases between them. This CDR3 has 15 amino acids. CDR3 sequence reads: CASSQDRVRGYGYTF. In DNA form, the CDR3 reads TGCGCCAGCAGCCAAGACAGGGTACGCGGCTATGGCTACACCTTC.

The V gene is TRBV6-5, the J gene TRBJ2-6; 7 nucleotides align to TRBD1. The trim removed 6 bases at V and 2 bases at J, leaving 4 bases unmatched. CDR1 is MNHEY, CDR2 SVGAGI, per germline. This CDR3 spans 15 amino acids. CDR3 DNA sequence: TGTGCCAGCAGCCCCGACAGGGCTGGGGCCAACGTCCTGACTTTC. This translates into CASSPDRAGANVLTF.

The chain employs TRBV19 and TRBJ1-1; D call uncertain. V was cut by 0 bases and J by 3 bases, with 11 bases left in between. Germline CDR1 and CDR2: LNHDA and SQIVND (reference sequence). The CDR3 sequence is 15 residues long. For the CDR3, the DNA is TGTGCCAGTAGTATAGATGTGGGCGCCTACACTGAAGCTTTCTTT. Its translation: CASSIDVGAYTEAFF. The full variable domain, with the rest looked up from reference TRBV19 and TRBJ1-1, is DGGITQSPKYLFRKEGQNVTLSCEQNLNHDAMYWYRQDPGQGLRLIYYSQIVNDFQKGDIAEGYSVSREKKESFPLTVTSAQKNPTAFYLCASSIDVGAYTEAFFGQGTRLTVV.

This rearrangement joins TRBV7-2 to TRBJ2-1; 8 bases fit TRBD2. Germline loops: CDR1 SGHTA, CDR2 FQGNSA. This CDR3 is 15 amino acids long. V shed 5 bases and J 7 bases; nucleotides not matched to a gene: 10. This CDR3 reads CASSPGGGGRNEQFF. The CDR3 region has the DNA TGTGCCAGCAGCCCGGGGGGCGGGGGGAGGAATGAGCAGTTCTTC.

The chain recombines TRBV28 with TRBJ2-2; D perhaps matches TRBD2 (7 bases). The V and J ends lost 2 bases and 4 bases respectively, with 11 bases between them. The CDR3 is 15 amino acids. The germline gives CDR1 MDHEN, CDR2 SYDVKM. The chain's CDR3 is CASSLGGAGTGELFF. The CDR3 DNA sequence: TGTGCCAGCAGTTTAGGGGGGGCGGGCACCGGGGAGCTGTTTTTT.

V usage is TRBV2 and J usage is TRBJ1-1; perhaps TRBD1 as D (6 bases). From germline, CDR1 is SNHLY and CDR2 FYNNEI. The CDR3 extends over 14 amino acids. Trimming stripped 5 bases from V and 0 bases from J, with 10 bases between. The CDR3 DNA sequence: TGTGCCAGCAGTTCGACAGGTTTGAACACTGAAGCTTTCTTT. Encoded protein: CASSSTGLNTEAFF. Complete variable domain (other parts from reference TRBV2 and TRBJ1-1): EPEVTQTPSHQVTQMGQEVILRCVPISNHLYFYWYRQILGQKVEFLVSFYNNEISEKSEIFDDQFSVERPDGSNFTLKIRSTKLEDSAMYFCASSSTGLNTEAFFGQGTRLTVV.

The V gene is TRBV2, the J gene TRBJ2-2, with 9 bases matching TRBD1. Germline V gene sequence: CDR1 SNHLY, CDR2 FYNNEI. The ends lost 8 bases at V and 3 bases at J; junction bases unmatched: 7. The CDR3 sequence is 15 residues long. CDR3 sequence (DNA): TGTGCCAGCCTTGGGACAGGGCTTTACACCGGGGAGCTGTTTTTT. This encodes CASLGTGLYTGELFF.